This TCR beta chain was identified in a study of OX40 agonist ivuxolimab in advanced cancers. The table came from immunoSEQ multiplex PCR; TCRdb's copy has only in-frame clones and leaves some out. The data contain about 100,000 clones, approximately 80% of them seen just once; the ten biggest clones take up roughly 5%. In the case of this clone: The antigen is unknown.

The CDR3 has 15 amino acids. Germline loops: CDR1 SGHRS, CDR2 YFSETQ. V lost 5 bases and J lost 9; bases outside the gene matches: 14. General study points: The work left the antigen specificity of expanded peripheral T cells undetermined.

V gene TRBV5-1 combines with J gene TRBJ2-1; TRBD2 matches at 7 bases. Sequenced here: CD4+ or CD8+ T cells sorted from blood, sampled in a trial of the OX40 agonist ivuxolimab. This receptor was obtained from an adult with an advanced solid tumor such as melanoma, head and neck, liver or kidney cancer. CDR3 amino acids: CASRIAGSGAVEQFF. The DNA for the CDR3 is TGCGCCAGCAGGATAGCGGGCTCCGGGGCGGTTGAGCAGTTCTTC.